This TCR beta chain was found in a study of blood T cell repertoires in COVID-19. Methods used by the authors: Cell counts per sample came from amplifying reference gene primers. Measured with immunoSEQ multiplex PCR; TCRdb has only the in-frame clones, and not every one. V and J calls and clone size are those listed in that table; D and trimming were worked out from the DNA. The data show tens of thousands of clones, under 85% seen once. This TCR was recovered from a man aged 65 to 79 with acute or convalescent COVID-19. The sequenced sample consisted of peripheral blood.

CDR3 protein: CASSERLNIQYF. CDR3 nucleotides: TGTGCCAGCAGTGAGCGGTTAAACATTCAGTACTTC. The V call is TRBV28, the J call TRBJ2-4; possibly TRBD2 for D (5 bases). Trimming removed 5 bases from V and 6 bases from J, with 8 bases in between. Germline loops: CDR1 MDHEN, CDR2 SYDVKM. The CDR3 has 12 residues. The full variable domain, its missing parts supplied by reference TRBV28 and TRBJ2-4, is DVKVTQSSRYLVKRTGEKVFLECVQDMDHENMFWYRQDPGLGLRLIYFSYDVKMKEKGDIPEGYSVSREKKERFSLILESASTNQTSMYLCASSERLNIQYFGAGTRLSVL.